This T cell receptor beta chain was identified during a study of blood T cell repertoires in COVID-19. Repertoires were generated with immunoSEQ multiplex PCR, while TCRdb's copy carries only in-frame clones and drops some. The sample comprises under 300,000 clones, 75% to 90% of which are singletons, and 2.5% to 3.5% rests with the top ten. The receptor was derived from a woman in her thirties or forties who had been exposed to COVID-19. The sample comprised PBMCs or T cells enriched from blood (not recorded which).

The CDR3 loop reads CATSGKASGGNNEQFF. CDR3 DNA: TGTGCCACCAGTGGAAAGGCTAGCGGGGGTAACAATGAGCAGTTCTTC. The chain couples TRBV24-1 to TRBJ2-1; TRBD2 agrees at 10 bases. The CDR3 runs to 16 residues. The germline CDR1 and CDR2 sequences are KGHDR and SFDVKD. The V segment lost 5 bases and the J segment 5 bases; nucleotides outside the gene matches: 8.